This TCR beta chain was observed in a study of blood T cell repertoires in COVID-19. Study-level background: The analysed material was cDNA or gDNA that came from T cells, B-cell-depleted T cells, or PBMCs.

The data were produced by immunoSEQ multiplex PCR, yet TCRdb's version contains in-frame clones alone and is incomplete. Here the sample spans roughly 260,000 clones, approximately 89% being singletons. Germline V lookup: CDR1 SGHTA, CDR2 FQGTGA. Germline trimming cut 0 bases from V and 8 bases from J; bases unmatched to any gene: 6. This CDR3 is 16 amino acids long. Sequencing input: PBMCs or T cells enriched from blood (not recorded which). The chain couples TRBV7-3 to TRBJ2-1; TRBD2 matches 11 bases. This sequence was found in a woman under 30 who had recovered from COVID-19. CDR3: CASSLTPVAGGHEQFF. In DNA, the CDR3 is TGTGCCAGCAGCTTAACGCCGGTAGCGGGAGGGCATGAGCAGTTCTTC.